This T cell receptor (beta chain) was obtained from a study of control samples from healthy donors and cancer patients. TCRdb's table, derived via immunoSEQ multiplex PCR, lists solely in-frame clones and lacks some. The sample includes roughly 170,000 clones, roughly 95% seen only once; the top ten take over 4%. The CDR3 loop spans 15 amino acids. Trimming stripped 3 bases from V and 3 bases from J, with 12 bases between. CDR1 LGHNA and CDR2 YNFKEQ come from the germline V gene. The sequence was obtained from a woman aged 60 to 75 in good health. Sample: blood. V gene TRBV4-2 combines with J gene TRBJ1-5, with a possible D match to TRBD1 (6 bases). CDR3 nucleotides: TGTGCCAGCAGCCATCGGACAGAAGACAATCAGCCCCAGCATTTT. Translating gives CASSHRTEDNQPQHF.